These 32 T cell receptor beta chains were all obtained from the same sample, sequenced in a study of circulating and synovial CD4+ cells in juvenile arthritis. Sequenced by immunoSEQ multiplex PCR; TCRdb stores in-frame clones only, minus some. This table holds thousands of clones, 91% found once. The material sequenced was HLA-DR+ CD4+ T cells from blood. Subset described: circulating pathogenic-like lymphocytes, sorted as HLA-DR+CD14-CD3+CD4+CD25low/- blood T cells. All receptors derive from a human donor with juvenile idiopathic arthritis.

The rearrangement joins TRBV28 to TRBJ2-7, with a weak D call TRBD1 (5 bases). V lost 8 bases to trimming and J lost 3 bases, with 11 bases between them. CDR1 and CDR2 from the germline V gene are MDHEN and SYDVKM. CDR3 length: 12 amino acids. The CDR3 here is CASVGPNYEQYF. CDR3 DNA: TGTGCCAGCGTGGGGCCCAACTACGAGCAGTACTTC.

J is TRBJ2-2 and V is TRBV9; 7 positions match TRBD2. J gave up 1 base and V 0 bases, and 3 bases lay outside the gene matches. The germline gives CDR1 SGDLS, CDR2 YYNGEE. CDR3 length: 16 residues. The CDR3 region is CASSVGASGNTGELFF. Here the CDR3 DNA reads TGTGCCAGCAGCGTAGGGGCTAGCGGGAACACCGGGGAGCTGTTTTTT.

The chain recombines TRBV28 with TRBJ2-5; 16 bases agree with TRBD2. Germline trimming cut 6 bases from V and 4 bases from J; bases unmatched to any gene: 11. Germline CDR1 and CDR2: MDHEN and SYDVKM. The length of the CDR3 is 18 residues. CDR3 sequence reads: CASSQPGTSGRARETQYF. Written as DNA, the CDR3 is TGTGCCAGCAGCCAACCCGGGACTAGCGGGAGGGCCAGAGAGACCCAGTACTTC.

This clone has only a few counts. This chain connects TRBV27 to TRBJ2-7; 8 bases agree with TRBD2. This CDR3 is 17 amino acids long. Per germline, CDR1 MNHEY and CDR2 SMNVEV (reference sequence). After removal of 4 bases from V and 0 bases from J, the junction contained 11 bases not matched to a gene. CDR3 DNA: TGTGCCAGCAGTTCCGTCCGGGGGCGGGGGGACTCCTACGAGCAGTACTTC. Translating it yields CASSSVRGRGDSYEQYF.

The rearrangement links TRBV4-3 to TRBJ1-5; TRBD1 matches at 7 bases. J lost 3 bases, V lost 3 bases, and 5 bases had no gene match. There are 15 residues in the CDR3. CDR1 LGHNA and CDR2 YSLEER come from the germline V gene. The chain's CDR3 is CASSQMTGSNQPQHF. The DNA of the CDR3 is TGCGCCAGCAGCCAGATGACAGGGTCCAATCAGCCCCAGCATTTT.

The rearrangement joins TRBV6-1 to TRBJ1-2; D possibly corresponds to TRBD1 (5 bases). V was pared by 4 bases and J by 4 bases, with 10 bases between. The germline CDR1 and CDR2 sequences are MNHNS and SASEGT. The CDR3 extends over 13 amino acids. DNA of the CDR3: TGTGCCAGCAGTGTGGGGGGGAGCTATGGCTACACCTTC. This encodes CASSVGGSYGYTF.

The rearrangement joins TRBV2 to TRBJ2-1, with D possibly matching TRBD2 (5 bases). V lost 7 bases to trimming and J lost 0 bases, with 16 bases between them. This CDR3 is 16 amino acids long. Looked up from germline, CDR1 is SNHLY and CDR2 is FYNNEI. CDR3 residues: CASIGEARSSYNEQFF. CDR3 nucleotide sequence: TGTGCCAGCATCGGGGAAGCGCGGAGCTCCTACAATGAGCAGTTCTTC.

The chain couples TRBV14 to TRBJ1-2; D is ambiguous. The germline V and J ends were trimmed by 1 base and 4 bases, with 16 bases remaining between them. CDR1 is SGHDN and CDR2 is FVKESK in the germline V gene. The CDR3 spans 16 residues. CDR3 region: CASSQVGRELSYGYTF. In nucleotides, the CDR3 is TGTGCCAGCAGCCAAGTAGGACGGGAGCTATCCTATGGCTACACCTTC.

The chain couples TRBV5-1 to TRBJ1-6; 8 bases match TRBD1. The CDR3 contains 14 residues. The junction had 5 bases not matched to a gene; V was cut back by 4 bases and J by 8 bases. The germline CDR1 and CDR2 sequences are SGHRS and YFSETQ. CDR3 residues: CASSPGQGDSPLHF. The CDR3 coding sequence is TGCGCCAGCAGCCCCGGACAGGGAGATTCACCCCTCCACTTT. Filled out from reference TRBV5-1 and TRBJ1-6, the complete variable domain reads KAGVTQTPRYLIKTRGQQVTLSCSPISGHRSVSWYQQTPGQGLQFLFEYFSETQRNKGNFPGRFSGRQFSNSRSEMNVSTLELGDSALYLCASSPGQGDSPLHFGNGTRLTVT.

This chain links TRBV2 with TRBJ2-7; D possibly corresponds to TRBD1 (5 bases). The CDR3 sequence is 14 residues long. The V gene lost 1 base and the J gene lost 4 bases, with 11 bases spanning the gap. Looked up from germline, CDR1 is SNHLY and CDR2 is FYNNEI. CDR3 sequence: CASSEGGAWYEQYV. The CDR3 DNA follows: TGTGCCAGCAGTGAAGGGGGCGCGTGGTACGAGCAGTACGTC.

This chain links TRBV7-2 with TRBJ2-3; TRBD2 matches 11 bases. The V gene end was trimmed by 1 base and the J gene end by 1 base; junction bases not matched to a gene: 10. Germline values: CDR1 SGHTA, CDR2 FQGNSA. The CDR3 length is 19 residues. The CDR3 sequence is CASSLGVFLAGGGTDTQYF. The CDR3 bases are TGTGCCAGCAGCTTAGGTGTCTTTCTAGCGGGGGGAGGCACAGATACGCAGTATTTT.

Written as DNA, the CDR3 is TGTGCCAGCAGTGATACAGGGTATCAGCCCCAGCATTTT. It yields the protein CASSDTGYQPQHF. V usage is TRBV28 and J usage is TRBJ1-5; weak D call: TRBD1 (6 bases). Germline CDR1 and CDR2: MDHEN and SYDVKM. The CDR3 has 13 amino acids. Deletions cut 5 bases from V and 5 bases from J, with 10 bases between.

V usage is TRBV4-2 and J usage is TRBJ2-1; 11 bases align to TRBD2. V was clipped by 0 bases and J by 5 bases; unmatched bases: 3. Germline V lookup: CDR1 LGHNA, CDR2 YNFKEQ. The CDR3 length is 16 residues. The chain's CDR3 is CASSQEGTSGNNEQFF. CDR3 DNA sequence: TGTGCCAGCAGCCAAGAAGGGACTAGCGGAAACAATGAGCAGTTCTTC.

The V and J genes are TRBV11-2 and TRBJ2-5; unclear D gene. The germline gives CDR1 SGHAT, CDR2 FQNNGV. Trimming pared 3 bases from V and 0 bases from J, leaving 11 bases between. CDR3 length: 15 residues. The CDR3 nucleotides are TGTGCCAGCAGCTTCACCCGAGACTACCAAGAGACCCAGTACTTC. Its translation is CASSFTRDYQETQYF.

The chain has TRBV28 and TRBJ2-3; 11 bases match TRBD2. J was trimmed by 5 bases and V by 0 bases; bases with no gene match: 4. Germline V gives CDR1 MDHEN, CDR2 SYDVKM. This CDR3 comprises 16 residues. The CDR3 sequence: CASSLWVAGGRDTQYF. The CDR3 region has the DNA TGTGCCAGCAGTTTATGGGTAGCGGGGGGGAGAGATACGCAGTATTTT.

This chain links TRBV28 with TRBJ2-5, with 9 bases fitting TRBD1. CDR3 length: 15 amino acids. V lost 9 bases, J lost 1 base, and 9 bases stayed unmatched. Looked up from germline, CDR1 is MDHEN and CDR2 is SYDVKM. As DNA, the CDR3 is TGTGCCAGTAGTCGACAGGGGGTCGTCCAAGAGACCCAGTACTTC. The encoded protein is CASSRQGVVQETQYF.

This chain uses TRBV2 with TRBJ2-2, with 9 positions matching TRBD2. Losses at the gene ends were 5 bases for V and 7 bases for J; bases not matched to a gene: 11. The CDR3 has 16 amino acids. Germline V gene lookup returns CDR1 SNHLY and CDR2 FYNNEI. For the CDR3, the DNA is TGTGCCAGCAGTTCTAGAGCGGGAGGAGCTATCGGGGAGCTGTTTTTT. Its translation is CASSSRAGGAIGELFF.

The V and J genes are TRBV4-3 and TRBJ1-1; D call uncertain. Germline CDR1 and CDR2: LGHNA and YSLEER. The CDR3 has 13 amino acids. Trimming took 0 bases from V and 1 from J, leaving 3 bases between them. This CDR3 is CASSQDKNTEAFF. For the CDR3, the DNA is TGCGCCAGCAGCCAAGACAAGAACACTGAAGCTTTCTTT.

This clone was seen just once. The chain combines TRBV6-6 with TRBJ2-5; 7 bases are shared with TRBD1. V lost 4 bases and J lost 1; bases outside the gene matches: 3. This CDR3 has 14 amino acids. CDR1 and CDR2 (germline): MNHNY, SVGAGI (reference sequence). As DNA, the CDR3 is TGTGCCAGCAGTTGGGGACAGTCCCAAGAGACCCAGTACTTC. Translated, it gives CASSWGQSQETQYF.

The CDR3 coding sequence is TGTGCCAGCAGCTTAAACGGACAGGGAGATACTGAAGCTTTCTTT. Protein product: CASSLNGQGDTEAFF. This chain links TRBV7-9 with TRBJ1-1; 8 nucleotides agree with TRBD1. Trimming removed 2 bases from V and 5 bases from J; junction bases left unmatched: 7. The CDR3 consists of 15 residues. The V gene's germline CDR1 is SEHNR and CDR2 FQNEAQ (reference sequence).

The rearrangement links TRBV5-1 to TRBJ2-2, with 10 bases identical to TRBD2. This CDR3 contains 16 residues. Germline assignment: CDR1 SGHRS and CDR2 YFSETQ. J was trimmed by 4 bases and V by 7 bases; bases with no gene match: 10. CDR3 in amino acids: CASQLGASGSTGELFF. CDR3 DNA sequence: TGCGCCAGCCAATTAGGGGCTAGCGGGAGCACCGGGGAGCTGTTTTTT.

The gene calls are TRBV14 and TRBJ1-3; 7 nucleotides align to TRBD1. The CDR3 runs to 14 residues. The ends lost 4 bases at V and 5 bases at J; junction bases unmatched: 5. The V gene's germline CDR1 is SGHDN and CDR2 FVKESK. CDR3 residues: CASSPAGGRNTIYF. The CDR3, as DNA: TGTGCCAGCAGCCCCGCAGGGGGACGAAACACCATATATTTT.

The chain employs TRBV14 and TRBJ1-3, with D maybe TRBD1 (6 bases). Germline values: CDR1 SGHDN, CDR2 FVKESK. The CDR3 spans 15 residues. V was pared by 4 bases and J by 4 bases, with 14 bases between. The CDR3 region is CASSPNSRGGNTIYF. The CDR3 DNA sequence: TGTGCCAGCAGCCCTAATTCCAGGGGCGGAAACACCATATATTTT. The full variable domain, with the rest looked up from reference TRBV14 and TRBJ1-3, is EAGVTQFPSHSVIEKGQTVTLRCDPISGHDNLYWYRRVMGKEIKFLLHFVKESKQDESGMPNNRFLAERTGGTYSTLKVQPAELEDSGVYFCASSPNSRGGNTIYFGEGSWLTVV.

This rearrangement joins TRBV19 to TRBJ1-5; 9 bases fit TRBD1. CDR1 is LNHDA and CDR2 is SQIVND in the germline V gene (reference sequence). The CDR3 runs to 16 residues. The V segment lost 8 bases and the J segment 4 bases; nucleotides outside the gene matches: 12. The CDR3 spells CASVSLTGGQNQPQHF. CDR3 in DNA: TGTGCCAGTGTTTCCTTGACAGGGGGGCAGAATCAGCCCCAGCATTTT.

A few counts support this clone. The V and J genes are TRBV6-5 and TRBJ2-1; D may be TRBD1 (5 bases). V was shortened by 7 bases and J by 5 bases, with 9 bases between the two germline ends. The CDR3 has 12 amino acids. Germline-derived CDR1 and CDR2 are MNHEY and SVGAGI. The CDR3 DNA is TGTGCCAGCACTGACAGACACAATGAGCAGTTCTTC. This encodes CASTDRHNEQFF.

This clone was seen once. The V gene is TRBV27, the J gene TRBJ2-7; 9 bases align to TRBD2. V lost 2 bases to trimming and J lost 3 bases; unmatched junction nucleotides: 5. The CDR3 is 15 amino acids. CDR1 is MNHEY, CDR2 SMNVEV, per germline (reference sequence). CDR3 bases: TGTGCCAGCAGTTTAGGGCTAGCGGGGCTCTACGAGCAGTACTTC. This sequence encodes CASSLGLAGLYEQYF.

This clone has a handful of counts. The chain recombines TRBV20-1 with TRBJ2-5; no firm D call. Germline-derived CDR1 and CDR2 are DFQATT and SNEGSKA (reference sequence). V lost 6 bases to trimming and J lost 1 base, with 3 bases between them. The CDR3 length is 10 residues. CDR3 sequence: CSASQETQYF. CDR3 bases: TGCAGTGCCAGCCAAGAGACCCAGTACTTC.

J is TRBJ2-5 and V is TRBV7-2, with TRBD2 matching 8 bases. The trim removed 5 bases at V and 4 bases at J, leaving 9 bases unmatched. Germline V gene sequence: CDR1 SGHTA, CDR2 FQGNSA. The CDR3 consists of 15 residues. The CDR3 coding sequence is TGTGCCAGCAGCCCAGATAGCGGGGCTGGAGAGACCCAGTACTTC. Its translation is CASSPDSGAGETQYF.

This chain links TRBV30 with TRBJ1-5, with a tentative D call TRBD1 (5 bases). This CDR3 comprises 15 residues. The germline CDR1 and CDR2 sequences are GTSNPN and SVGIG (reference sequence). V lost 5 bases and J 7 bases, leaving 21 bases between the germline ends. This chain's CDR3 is CAWGSPAGGGQPQHF. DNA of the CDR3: TGTGCCTGGGGGTCCCCTGCGGGGGGAGGGCAGCCCCAGCATTTT. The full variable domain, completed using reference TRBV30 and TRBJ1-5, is SQTIHQWPATLVQPVGSPLSLECTVEGTSNPNLYWYRQAAGRGLQLLFYSVGIGQISSEVPQNLSASRPQDRQFILSSKKLLLSDSGFYLCAWGSPAGGGQPQHFGDGTRLSIL.

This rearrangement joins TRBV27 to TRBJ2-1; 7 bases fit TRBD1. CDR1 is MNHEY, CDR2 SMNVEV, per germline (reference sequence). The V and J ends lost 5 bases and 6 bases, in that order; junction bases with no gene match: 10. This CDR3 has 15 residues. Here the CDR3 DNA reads TGTGCCAGCAGTAATGACAGGGTCCAAGGCAATGAGCAGTTCTTC. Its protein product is CASSNDRVQGNEQFF.

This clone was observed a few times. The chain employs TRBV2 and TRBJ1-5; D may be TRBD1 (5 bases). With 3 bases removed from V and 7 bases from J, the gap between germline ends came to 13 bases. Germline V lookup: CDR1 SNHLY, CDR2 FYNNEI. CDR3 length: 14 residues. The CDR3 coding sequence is TGTGCCAGCAGTGAGGTAGGGGCAGGGCAGCCCCAGCATTTT. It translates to CASSEVGAGQPQHF.

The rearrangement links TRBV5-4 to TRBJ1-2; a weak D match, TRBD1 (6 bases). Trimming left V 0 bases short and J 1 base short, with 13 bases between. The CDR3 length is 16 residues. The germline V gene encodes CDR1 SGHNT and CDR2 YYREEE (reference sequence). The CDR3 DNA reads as TGTGCCAGCAGCTTGGGCGGGAGGGGGGATAACTATGGCTACACCTTC. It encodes CASSLGGRGDNYGYTF.